The T cell receptor beta chain described here comes from a study of blood T cells in healthy people across ages. The CDR3 is 15 amino acids. From germline, CDR1 is SGHTA and CDR2 FQGNSA. V lost 1 base to trimming and J lost 3 bases, with 12 bases between them. Through a sample-barcoded 5' primer and a J-beta primer mix, a second PCR was run for roughly 6 to 11 cycles. In TCRdb, the 5' RACE reads were re-called with MiXCR into one record per CDR3 protein. The sample contains hundreds of thousands of distinct CDR3 sequences, approximately 44% of which appear only once. Sequenced: blood. The chain uses TRBV7-2 and TRBJ1-2; D gene ambiguous. The clonotype originates from a man in his fifties or sixties in good health. This CDR3 is CASSLDSGNHYGYTF. CDR3 bases: TGTGCCAGCAGCTTAGATTCGGGAAACCACTATGGCTACACCTTC.